This TCR beta chain was found in a study of cytomegalovirus exposure and HLA in healthy donors. The PCR employed 60 Vbeta primers together with 13 Jbeta primers. The repertoire was sequenced with immunoSEQ multiplex PCR; TCRdb's copy has only in-frame clones and lacks some. The table has over 65,000 clones, 65% to 80% seen once. The V gene's germline CDR1 is SGHNT and CDR2 YYREEE (reference sequence). The CDR3 is 15 amino acids. Of note for this clone: Relative to the germline gene, one junction end is altered; a read error may explain this.

The rearrangement links TRBV5-4 to TRBJ1-6; 7 bases match TRBD1. Sequenced input: PBMCs. This sequence was found in a human donor in good health. The CDR3 reads CASSLTTQGGSPLNF. The CDR3 DNA reads as TGTGCCAGCAGCTTGACAACCCAGGGGGGCTCACCCCTCAACTTT.